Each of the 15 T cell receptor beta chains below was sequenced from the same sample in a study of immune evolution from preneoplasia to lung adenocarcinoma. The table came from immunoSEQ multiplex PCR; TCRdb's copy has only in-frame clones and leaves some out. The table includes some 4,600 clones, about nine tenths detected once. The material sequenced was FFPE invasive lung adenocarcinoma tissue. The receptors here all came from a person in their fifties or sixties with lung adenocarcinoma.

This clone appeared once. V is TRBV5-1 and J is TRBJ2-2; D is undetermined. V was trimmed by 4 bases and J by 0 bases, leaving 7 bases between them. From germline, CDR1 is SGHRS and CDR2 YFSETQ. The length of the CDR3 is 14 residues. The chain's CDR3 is CASSEVANTGELFF. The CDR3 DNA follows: TGCGCCAGCAGCGAGGTAGCGAACACCGGGGAGCTGTTTTTT.

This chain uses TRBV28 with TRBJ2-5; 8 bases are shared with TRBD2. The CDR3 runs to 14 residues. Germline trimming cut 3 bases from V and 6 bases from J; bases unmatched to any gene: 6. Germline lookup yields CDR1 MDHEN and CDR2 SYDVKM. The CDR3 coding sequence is TGTGCCAGCAGTTTTTTTGCGGGAGGAAAGACCCAGTACTTC. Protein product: CASSFFAGGKTQYF.

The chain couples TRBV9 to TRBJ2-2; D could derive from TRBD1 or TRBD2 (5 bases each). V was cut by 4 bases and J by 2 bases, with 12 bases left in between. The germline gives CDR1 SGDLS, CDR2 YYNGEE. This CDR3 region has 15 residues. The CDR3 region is CASSPGTINTGELFF. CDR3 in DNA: TGTGCCAGCAGCCCCGGGACCATAAACACCGGGGAGCTGTTTTTT.

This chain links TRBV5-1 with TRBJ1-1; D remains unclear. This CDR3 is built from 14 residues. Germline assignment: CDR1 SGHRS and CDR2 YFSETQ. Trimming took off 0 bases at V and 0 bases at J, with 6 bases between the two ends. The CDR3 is CASSLGDLNTEAFF. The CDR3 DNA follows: TGCGCCAGCAGCTTGGGCGACTTGAACACTGAAGCTTTCTTT.

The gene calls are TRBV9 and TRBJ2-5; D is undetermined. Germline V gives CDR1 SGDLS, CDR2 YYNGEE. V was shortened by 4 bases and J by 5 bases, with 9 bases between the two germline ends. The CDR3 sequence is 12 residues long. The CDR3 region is CASSRVRETQYF. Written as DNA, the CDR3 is TGTGCCAGCAGCAGGGTTCGCGAGACCCAGTACTTC. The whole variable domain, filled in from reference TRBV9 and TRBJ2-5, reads DSGVTQTPKHLITATGQRVTLRCSPRSGDLSVYWYQQSLDQGLQFLIQYYNGEERAKGNILERFSAQQFPDLHSELNLSSLELGDSALYFCASSRVRETQYFGPGTRLLVL.

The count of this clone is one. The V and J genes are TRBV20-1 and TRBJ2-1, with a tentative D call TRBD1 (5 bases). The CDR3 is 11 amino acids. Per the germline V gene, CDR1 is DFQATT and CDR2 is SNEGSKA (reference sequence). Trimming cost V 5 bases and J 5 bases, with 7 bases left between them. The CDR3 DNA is TGCAGTGCTCAGGGAAACAATGAGCAGTTCTTC. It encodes CSAQGNNEQFF.

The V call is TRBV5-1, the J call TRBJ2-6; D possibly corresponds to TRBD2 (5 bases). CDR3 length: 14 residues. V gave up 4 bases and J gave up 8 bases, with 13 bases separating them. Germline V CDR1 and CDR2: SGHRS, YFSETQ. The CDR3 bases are TGCGCCAGCAGCCTGGACTCCTCCTCCAACGTCCTGACTTTC. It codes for CASSLDSSSNVLTF.

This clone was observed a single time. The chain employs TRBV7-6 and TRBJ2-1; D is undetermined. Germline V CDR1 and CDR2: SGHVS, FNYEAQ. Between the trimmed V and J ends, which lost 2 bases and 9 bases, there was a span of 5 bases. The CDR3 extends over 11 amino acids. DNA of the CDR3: TGTGCCAGCAGCTTATATACTGAGCAGTTCTTC. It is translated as CASSLYTEQFF.

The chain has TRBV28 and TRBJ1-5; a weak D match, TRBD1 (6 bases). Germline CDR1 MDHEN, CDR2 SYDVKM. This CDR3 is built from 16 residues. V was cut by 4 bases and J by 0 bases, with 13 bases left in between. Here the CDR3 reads CASSSSKGGSNQPQHF. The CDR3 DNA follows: TGTGCCAGCAGTTCCTCCAAGGGGGGTAGCAATCAGCCCCAGCATTTT.

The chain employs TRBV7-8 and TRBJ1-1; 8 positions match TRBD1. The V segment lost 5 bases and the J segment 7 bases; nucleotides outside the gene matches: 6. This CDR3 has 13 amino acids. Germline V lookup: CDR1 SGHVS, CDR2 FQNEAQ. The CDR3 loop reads CASSPDRGGEAFF. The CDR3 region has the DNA TGTGCCAGCAGCCCCGACAGGGGCGGTGAAGCTTTCTTT. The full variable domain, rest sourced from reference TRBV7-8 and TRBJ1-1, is GAGVSQSPRYKVAKRGQDVALRCDPISGHVSLFWYQQALGQGPEFLTYFQNEAQLDKSGLPSDRFFAERPEGSVSTLKIQRTQQEDSAVYLCASSPDRGGEAFFGQGTRLTVV.

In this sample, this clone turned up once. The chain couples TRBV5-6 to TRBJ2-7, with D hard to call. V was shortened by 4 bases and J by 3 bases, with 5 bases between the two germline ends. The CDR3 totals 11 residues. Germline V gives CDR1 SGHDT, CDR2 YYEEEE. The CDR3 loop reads CASSGYYEQYF. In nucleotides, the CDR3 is TGTGCCAGCAGCGGCTACTACGAGCAGTACTTC.

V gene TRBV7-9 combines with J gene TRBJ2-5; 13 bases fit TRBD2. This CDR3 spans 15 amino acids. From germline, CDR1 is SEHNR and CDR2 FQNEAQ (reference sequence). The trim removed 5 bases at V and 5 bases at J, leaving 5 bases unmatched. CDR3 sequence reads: CASSRTSGRVETQYF. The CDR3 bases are TGTGCCAGCAGCCGGACTAGCGGGAGAGTCGAGACCCAGTACTTC.

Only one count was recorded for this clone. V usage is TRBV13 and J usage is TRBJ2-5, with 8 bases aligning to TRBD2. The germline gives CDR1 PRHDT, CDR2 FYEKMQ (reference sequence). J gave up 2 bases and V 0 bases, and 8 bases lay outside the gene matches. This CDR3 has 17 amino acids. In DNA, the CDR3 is TGTGCCAGCAGCTTAGGCGAGGGTAGCGGGACTCAAGAGACCCAGTACTTC. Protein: CASSLGEGSGTQETQYF.

Written as DNA, the CDR3 is TGTGCCAGCAGTAGAGGGGAGAGGGTCGAAAAACTGTTTTTT. Protein: CASSRGERVEKLFF. The J gene is TRBJ1-4, the V gene TRBV6-5; possibly TRBD1 for D (5 bases). Trimming pared 5 bases from V and 8 bases from J, leaving 15 bases between. Germline CDR1 is MNHEY and CDR2 is SVGAGI. The CDR3 spans 14 residues.

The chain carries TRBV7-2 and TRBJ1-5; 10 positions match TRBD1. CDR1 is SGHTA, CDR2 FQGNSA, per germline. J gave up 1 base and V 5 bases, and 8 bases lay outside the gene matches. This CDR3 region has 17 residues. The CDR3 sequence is CASSPRQGARSNQPQHF. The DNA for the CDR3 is TGTGCCAGCAGCCCCAGACAGGGGGCGAGGAGCAATCAGCCCCAGCATTTT.